The rows below give T cell receptor beta chains drawn from one sample of a study of cytomegalovirus exposure and HLA in healthy donors. Profiling relied on immunoSEQ multiplex PCR, and the TCRdb table lists in-frame clones only, not all of them. This sample has some 120,000 clones, with over 65% found just once. The specimen was PBMCs. All receptors derive from a man in his thirties or forties in good health and CMV-seronegative. The CDR3 runs from the conserved cysteine through the conserved F or W. The D gene is left open where the match is weak. Rows give clone size only sometimes, using once, few, many, or a class for an expanded clone.

clone_size	cdr3_length	d_call	v_call	j_call	cdr3_aa	cdr3_nt
-	12	-	TRBV6-6	TRBJ2-1	CASSLGGNEQFF	TGTGCCAGCAGTTTAGGGGGCAATGAGCAGTTCTTC
-	15	TRBD1	TRBV19	TRBJ2-2	CASSPGTVNTGELFF	TGTGCCAGTAGTCCTGGGACAGTGAACACCGGGGAGCTGTTTTTT
few	14	-	TRBV30	TRBJ1-5	CAWSVRSSNQPQHF	TGTGCCTGGAGTGTACGGAGTAGCAATCAGCCCCAGCATTTT
-	14	-	TRBV7-2	TRBJ2-7	CASSLTGGFYEQYF	TGTGCCAGCAGCTTAACGGGGGGCTTCTACGAGCAGTACTTC
-	10	-	TRBV20-1	TRBJ1-1	CSITGIQAFF	TGCAGTATTACAGGTATTCAGGCTTTCTTT
-	13	-	TRBV29-1	TRBJ1-6	CSVDWGEGSPLHF	TGCAGCGTTGATTGGGGAGAGGGTTCACCCCTCCACTTT
-	16	TRBD1	TRBV9	TRBJ1-5	CASSVGEGQGNQPQHF	TGTGCCAGCAGCGTAGGGGAGGGACAGGGGAATCAGCCCCAGCATTTT
once	14	-	TRBV7-8	TRBJ2-7	CASSLPGLPYEQYF	TGTGCCAGCAGCCTACCGGGACTCCCTTACGAGCAGTACTTC
once	17	-	TRBV9	TRBJ2-2	CASSVEGPGSATGELFF	TGTGCCAGCAGCGTAGAGGGTCCGGGGTCTGCCACCGGGGAGCTGTTTTTT
once	15	-	TRBV5-1	TRBJ2-7	CASSLTGRFTYEQYF	TGCGCCAGCAGCTTGACAGGCAGGTTCACCTACGAGCAGTACTTC
-	15	-	TRBV7-9	TRBJ1-2	CASSLAGGGLYGYTF	TGTGCCAGCAGCTTAGCTGGGGGGGGACTCTATGGCTACACCTTC
-	14	-	TRBV11-3	TRBJ2-7	CASSTTAGSYEQYF	TGTGCCAGCAGCACGACAGCCGGCTCCTACGAGCAGTACTTC
-	12	-	TRBV6-1	TRBJ2-7	CASSETGYEQYF	TGTGCCAGCAGTGAAACGGGGTACGAGCAGTACTTC
-	12	-	TRBV5-6	TRBJ2-4	CASSSDRNIQYF	TGTGCCAGCAGCTCGGACAGAAACATTCAGTACTTC
-	18	TRBD2	TRBV7-2	TRBJ2-3	CASSLISHSGGAADTQYF	TGTGCCAGCAGCTTAATCTCCCATAGCGGGGGGGCGGCAGATACGCAGTATTTT
few	17	TRBD2	TRBV27	TRBJ2-4	CASSLAGGQRTKNIQYF	TGTGCCAGCAGTTTAGCGGGGGGGCAAAGGACCAAAAACATTCAGTACTTC
-	12	-	TRBV14	TRBJ2-1	CATGRSANEQFF	TGTGCCACGGGAAGGAGCGCCAATGAGCAGTTCTTC